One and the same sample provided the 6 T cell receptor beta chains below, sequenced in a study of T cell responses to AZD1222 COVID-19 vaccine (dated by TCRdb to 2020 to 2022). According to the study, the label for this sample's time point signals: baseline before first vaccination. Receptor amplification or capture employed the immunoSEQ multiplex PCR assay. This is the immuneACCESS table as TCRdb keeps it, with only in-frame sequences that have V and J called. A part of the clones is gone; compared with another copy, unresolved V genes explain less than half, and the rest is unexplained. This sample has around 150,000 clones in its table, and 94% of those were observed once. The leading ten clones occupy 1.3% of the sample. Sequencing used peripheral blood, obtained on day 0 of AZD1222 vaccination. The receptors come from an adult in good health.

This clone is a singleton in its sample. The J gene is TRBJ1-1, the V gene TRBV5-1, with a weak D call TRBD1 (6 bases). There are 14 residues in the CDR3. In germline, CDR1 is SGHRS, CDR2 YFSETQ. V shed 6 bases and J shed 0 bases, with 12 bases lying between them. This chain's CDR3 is CASTRQDMNTEAFF. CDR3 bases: TGCGCCAGCACCCGACAGGACATGAACACTGAAGCTTTCTTT.

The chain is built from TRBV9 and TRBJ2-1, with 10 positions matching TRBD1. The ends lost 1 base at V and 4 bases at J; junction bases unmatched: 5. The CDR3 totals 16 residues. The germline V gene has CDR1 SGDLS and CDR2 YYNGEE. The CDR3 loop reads CASSVYGTGVYNEQFF. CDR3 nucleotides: TGTGCCAGCAGCGTATATGGGACAGGGGTTTACAATGAGCAGTTCTTC.

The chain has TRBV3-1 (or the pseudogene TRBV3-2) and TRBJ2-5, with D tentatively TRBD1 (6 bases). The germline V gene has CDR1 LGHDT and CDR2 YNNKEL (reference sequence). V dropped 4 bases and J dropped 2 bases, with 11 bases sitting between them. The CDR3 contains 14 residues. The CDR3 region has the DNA TGTGCCAGCAGCCCGGGGCAGGGGCAAGAGACCCAGTACTTC. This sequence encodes CASSPGQGQETQYF.

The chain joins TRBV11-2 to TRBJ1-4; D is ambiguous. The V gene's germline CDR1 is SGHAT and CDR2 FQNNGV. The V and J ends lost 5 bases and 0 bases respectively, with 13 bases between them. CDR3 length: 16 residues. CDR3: CASSRALAATNEKLFF. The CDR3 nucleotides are TGTGCCAGCAGCCGCGCGTTGGCCGCAACTAATGAAAAACTGTTTTTT.

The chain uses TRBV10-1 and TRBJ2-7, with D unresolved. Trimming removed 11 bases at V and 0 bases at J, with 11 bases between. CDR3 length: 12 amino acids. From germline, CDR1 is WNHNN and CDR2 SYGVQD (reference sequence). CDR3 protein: CAGRISSYEQYV. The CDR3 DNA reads TGCGCCGGCCGGATTAGCTCCTACGAGCAGTACGTC.

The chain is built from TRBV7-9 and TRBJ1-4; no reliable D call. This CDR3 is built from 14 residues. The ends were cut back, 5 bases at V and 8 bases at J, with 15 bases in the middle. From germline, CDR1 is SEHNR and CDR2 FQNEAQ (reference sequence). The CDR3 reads CASSLDGGWEKLFF. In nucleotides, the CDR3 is TGTGCCAGCAGCCTAGACGGCGGGTGGGAAAAACTGTTTTTT.